The 15 T cell receptor beta chains given below trace back to one sample, sequenced in a study of shared clonotypes between healthy human individuals (dated by TCRdb to 2018 to 2020). Libraries came from the immunoSEQ multiplex PCR assay. TCRdb limited this immuneACCESS table to in-frame rearrangements with V and J called. A share of clones is missing; checked studies link under half to unresolved V genes, and the rest is unexplained. The sample records more than 2,000,000 clones, just over 90% of which are singletons. The ten top clones hold 0.39% of the sample. The sample comprised naive CD4+ T cells from PBMCs. The cell subset or site label corresponds to: CD45RA+ positively selected. The receptors stem from a man in his late teens or twenties in good health. Some clones in this sample may be carry-over from other donors' samples.

As concerns this clone: The same CDR3 also results from other DNA sequences found in this sample. The V and J genes are TRBV28 and TRBJ2-2, with D possibly being TRBD2 (5 bases). The CDR3 length is 15 residues. Trimming left V 4 bases short and J 0 bases short, with 9 bases between. Germline CDR1 reads MDHEN; CDR2 reads SYDVKM. The CDR3 loop reads CASSSPGTNTGELFF. The CDR3 region has the DNA TGTGCCAGCAGTTCTCCGGGGACGAACACCGGGGAGCTGTTTTTT.

V and J are TRBV6-1 and TRBJ2-7, with a tentative D call TRBD1 (6 bases). Germline CDR1 and CDR2: MNHNS and SASEGT. The ends were cut back, 3 bases at V and 3 bases at J, with 21 bases in the middle. The CDR3 loop spans 17 amino acids. CDR3 sequence reads: CASSDGPPGTRYYEQYF. The CDR3 nucleotides are TGTGCCAGCAGTGATGGGCCCCCCGGGACAAGGTACTACGAGCAGTACTTC.

This clone has just one count. The chain carries TRBV5-4 and TRBJ2-2, with 7 bases identical to TRBD2. The germline V gene encodes CDR1 SGHNT and CDR2 YYREEE (reference sequence). This CDR3 spans 16 amino acids. V lost 4 bases and J lost 2; bases outside the gene matches: 8. The CDR3 reads CASSTGVAGNTGELFF. The CDR3 DNA reads TGTGCCAGCAGCACCGGGGTAGCGGGTAACACCGGGGAGCTGTTTTTT.

The rearrangement links TRBV7-6 to TRBJ1-1; D gene uncertain. This CDR3 spans 14 amino acids. Looked up from germline, CDR1 is SGHVS and CDR2 is FNYEAQ. V shed 1 base and J shed 1 base, with 7 bases lying between them. The CDR3 DNA reads TGTGCCAGCAGCTTAGTGGCAGCGAACACTGAAGCTTTCTTT. Translated, it gives CASSLVAANTEAFF.

Concerning this clone: The sample has other DNA sequences that encode this CDR3 too. The chain has TRBV6-5 and TRBJ2-1; 16 bases agree with TRBD2. V shed 0 bases and J 8 bases; nucleotides not matched to a gene: 1. Germline CDR1 is MNHEY and CDR2 is SVGAGI. This CDR3 has 16 amino acids. CDR3 loop: CASSYSGLAGGHEQFF. For the CDR3, the DNA is TGTGCCAGCAGTTACTCGGGACTAGCGGGAGGGCATGAGCAGTTCTTC.

The chain carries TRBV5-6 and TRBJ2-2; 13 bases are a match to TRBD2. Trimming removed 5 bases from V and 3 bases from J; junction bases left unmatched: 1. This CDR3 contains 15 residues. Germline CDR1 SGHDT, CDR2 YYEEEE. CDR3 nucleotide sequence: TGTGCCAGCAGACTAGCGGGAGGGGACACCGGGGAGCTGTTTTTT. Its translation: CASRLAGGDTGELFF.

The V and J genes are TRBV10-3 and TRBJ1-4, with 7 nucleotides matching TRBD1. The CDR3 length is 13 residues. Trimming cost V 11 bases and J 6 bases; bases outside gene matches: 9. Germline V gene data show CDR1 as ENHRY and CDR2 as SYGVKD. In DNA form, the CDR3 reads TGTGCCTCAGGGTCAGGGGGTGATGAAAAACTGTTTTTT. This codes for CASGSGGDEKLFF.

The chain links TRBV28 to TRBJ2-2; 8 positions agree with TRBD2. V trimming: 6 bases; J trimming: 4 bases; junction bases outside the gene matches: 10. CDR1 is MDHEN, CDR2 SYDVKM, per germline. There are 16 residues in the CDR3. The CDR3 here is CASSPSSGRATGELFF. CDR3 in DNA: TGTGCCAGCAGCCCCTCGTCCGGGAGGGCCACCGGGGAGCTGTTTTTT. The complete variable domain, with remaining parts taken from reference TRBV28 and TRBJ2-2, reads DVKVTQSSRYLVKRTGEKVFLECVQDMDHENMFWYRQDPGLGLRLIYFSYDVKMKEKGDIPEGYSVSREKKERFSLILESASTNQTSMYLCASSPSSGRATGELFFGEGSRLTVL.

The rearrangement uses TRBV12-5 and TRBJ1-2; the D is unclear. The germline V and J ends were trimmed by 3 bases and 7 bases, with 12 bases remaining between them. There are 13 residues in the CDR3. The germline V gene has CDR1 LGHNT and CDR2 FRNRAP. The CDR3 nucleotides read TGTGCTAGTGGTTTAGGCAGCGGTGGTGGCTACACCTTC. Its translation is CASGLGSGGGYTF. Drawing the rest from reference TRBV12-5 and TRBJ1-2, the complete variable domain is DARVTQTPRHKVTEMGQEVTMRCQPILGHNTVFWYRQTMMQGLELLAYFRNRAPLDDSGMPKDRFSAEMPDATLATLKIQPSEPRDSAVYFCASGLGSGGGYTFGSGTRLTVV.

This chain uses TRBV29-1 with TRBJ2-7, with 7 nucleotides matching TRBD2. Germline loops: CDR1 SQVTM, CDR2 ANQGSEA. This CDR3 has 12 residues. The J segment lost 5 bases and the V segment lost 7 bases, leaving 8 bases of the junction unmatched. The CDR3 DNA reads TGCAGCGCAAGACTAGCTTACGACGAGCAGTACTTC. Its translation is CSARLAYDEQYF.

This clone was seen once. This chain joins TRBV9 and TRBJ2-2; TRBD2 matches at 11 bases. CDR1 and CDR2 (germline): SGDLS, YYNGEE. The CDR3 sequence is 17 residues long. Germline trimming cut 0 bases from V and 3 bases from J; bases unmatched to any gene: 4. DNA for the CDR3: TGTGCCAGCAGCGTAGTAGGACTAGCGGGTCACACCGGGGAGCTGTTTTTT. It is translated as CASSVVGLAGHTGELFF.

The J gene is TRBJ2-6, the V gene TRBV7-2, with D possibly matching TRBD1 (5 bases). Trimming took 5 bases from V and 0 from J, leaving 14 bases between them. Germline values: CDR1 SGHTA, CDR2 FQGNSA. This CDR3 comprises 17 residues. In nucleotides, the CDR3 is TGTGCCAGCAGCCCGACAGTGTCAAGCTCTGGGGCCAACGTCCTGACTTTC. This translates into CASSPTVSSSGANVLTF.

This clone was observed a single time. The genes are TRBV5-1 and TRBJ2-2, with D unclear. CDR1 and CDR2 from the germline V gene are SGHRS and YFSETQ. Trimming removed 0 bases from V and 5 bases from J, with 5 bases in between. The CDR3 is made up of 13 amino acids. CDR3 residues: CASSLGETGELFF. The CDR3 DNA sequence: TGCGCCAGCAGCTTGGGGGAAACCGGGGAGCTGTTTTTT. The full variable domain, with the rest looked up from reference TRBV5-1 and TRBJ2-2, is KAGVTQTPRYLIKTRGQQVTLSCSPISGHRSVSWYQQTPGQGLQFLFEYFSETQRNKGNFPGRFSGRQFSNSRSEMNVSTLELGDSALYLCASSLGETGELFFGEGSRLTVL.

This chain links TRBV18 with TRBJ2-5, with TRBD2 matching over 12 bases. The CDR3 length is 16 residues. V was pared by 4 bases and J by 5 bases, with 8 bases of the junction left unmatched. Germline V gives CDR1 KGHSH, CDR2 LQKENI. The CDR3 nucleotides read TGTGCCAGCTCACAGCTAGCGGGAGGGCCTTTGGAGACCCAGTACTTC. Amino acid sequence: CASSQLAGGPLETQYF.

The sample holds a few counts of this clone. V gene TRBV7-9 combines with J gene TRBJ2-5, with D possibly TRBD1 on 6 matching bases. Trimming removed 0 bases at V and 5 bases at J, with 7 bases between. This CDR3 region has 13 residues. Germline V gives CDR1 SEHNR, CDR2 FQNEAQ (reference sequence). CDR3 DNA sequence: TGTGCCAGCAGCTTAGCGAGGGGGGAGACCCAGTACTTC. As protein: CASSLARGETQYF.